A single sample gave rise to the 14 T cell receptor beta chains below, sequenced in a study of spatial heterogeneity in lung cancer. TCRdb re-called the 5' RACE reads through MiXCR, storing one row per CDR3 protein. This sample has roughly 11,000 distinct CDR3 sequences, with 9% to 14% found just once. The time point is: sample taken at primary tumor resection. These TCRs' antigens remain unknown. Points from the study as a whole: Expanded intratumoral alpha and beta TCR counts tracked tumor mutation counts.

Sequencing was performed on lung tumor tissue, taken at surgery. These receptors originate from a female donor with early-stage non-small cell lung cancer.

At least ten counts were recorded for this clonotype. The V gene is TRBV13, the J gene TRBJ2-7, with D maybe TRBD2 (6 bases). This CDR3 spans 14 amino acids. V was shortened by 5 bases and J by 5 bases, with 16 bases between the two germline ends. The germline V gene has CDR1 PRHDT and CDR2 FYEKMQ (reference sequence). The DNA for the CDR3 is TGTGCCAGCAGCCGGCCGGGGAGGATCCACGAGCAGTACTTC. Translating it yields CASSRPGRIHEQYF.

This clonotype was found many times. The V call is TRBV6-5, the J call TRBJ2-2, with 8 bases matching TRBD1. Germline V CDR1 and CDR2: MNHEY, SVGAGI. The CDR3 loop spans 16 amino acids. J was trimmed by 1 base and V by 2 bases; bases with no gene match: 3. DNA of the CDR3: TGTGCCAGCAGTTACACTGACAGGGGGAACACCGGGGAGCTGTTTTTT. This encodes CASSYTDRGNTGELFF.

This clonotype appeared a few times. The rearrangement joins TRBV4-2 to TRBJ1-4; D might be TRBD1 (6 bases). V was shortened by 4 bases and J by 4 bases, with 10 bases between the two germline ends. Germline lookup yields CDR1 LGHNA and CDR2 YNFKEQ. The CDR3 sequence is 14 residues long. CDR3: CASSRGQSNEKLFF. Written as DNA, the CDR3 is TGTGCCAGCAGCCGTGGACAGAGTAATGAAAAACTGTTTTTT.

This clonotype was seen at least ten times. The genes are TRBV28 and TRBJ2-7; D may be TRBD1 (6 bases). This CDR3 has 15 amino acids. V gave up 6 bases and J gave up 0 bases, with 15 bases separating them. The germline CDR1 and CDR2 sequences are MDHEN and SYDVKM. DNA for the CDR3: TGTGCCAGCAGACCCGAAGGCAGGGGCTCCTACGAGCAGTACTTC. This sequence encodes CASRPEGRGSYEQYF.

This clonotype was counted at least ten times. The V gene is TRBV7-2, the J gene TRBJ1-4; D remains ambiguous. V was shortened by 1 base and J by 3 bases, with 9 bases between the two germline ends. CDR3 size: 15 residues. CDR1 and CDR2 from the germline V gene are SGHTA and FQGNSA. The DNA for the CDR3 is TGTGCCAGCAGCTTAGTTGGAGGATCTAATGAAAAACTGTTTTTT. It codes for CASSLVGGSNEKLFF.

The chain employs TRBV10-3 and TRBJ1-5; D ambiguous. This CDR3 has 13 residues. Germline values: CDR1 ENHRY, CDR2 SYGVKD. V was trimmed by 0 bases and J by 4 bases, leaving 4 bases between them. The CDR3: CAISESPNQPQHF. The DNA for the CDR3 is TGTGCCATCAGTGAGTCGCCAAATCAGCCCCAGCATTTT.

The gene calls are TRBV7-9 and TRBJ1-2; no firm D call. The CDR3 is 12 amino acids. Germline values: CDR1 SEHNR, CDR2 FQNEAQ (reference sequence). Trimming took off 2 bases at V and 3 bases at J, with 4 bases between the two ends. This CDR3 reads CASSLLDYGYTF. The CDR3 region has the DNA TGTGCCAGCAGCTTACTGGACTATGGCTACACCTTC.

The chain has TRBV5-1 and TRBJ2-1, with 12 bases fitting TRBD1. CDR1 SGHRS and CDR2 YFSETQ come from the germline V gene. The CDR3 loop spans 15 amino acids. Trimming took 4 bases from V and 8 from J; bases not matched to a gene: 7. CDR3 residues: CASSPGQGAGDEQFF. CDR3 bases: TGCGCCAGCAGCCCGGGACAGGGGGCCGGGGATGAGCAGTTCTTC.

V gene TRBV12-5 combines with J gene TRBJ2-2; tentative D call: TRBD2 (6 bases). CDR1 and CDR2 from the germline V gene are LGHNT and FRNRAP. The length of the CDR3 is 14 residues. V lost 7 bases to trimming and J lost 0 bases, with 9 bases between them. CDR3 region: CASVREANTGELFF. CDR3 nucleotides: TGTGCTAGTGTAAGGGAGGCGAACACCGGGGAGCTGTTTTTT.

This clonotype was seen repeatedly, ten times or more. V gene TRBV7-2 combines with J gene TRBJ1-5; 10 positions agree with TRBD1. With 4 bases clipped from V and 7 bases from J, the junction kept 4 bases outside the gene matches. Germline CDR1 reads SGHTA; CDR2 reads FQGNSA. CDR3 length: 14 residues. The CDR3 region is CASSSGQGRQPQHF. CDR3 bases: TGTGCCAGCAGCTCGGGACAGGGGAGGCAGCCCCAGCATTTT.

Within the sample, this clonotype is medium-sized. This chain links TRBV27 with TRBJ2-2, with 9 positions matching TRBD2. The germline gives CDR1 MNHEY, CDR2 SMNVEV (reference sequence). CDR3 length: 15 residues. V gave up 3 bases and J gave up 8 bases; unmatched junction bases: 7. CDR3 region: CASSFLTSGQGELFF. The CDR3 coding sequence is TGTGCCAGCAGTTTCCTAACTAGCGGGCAGGGGGAGCTGTTTTTT.

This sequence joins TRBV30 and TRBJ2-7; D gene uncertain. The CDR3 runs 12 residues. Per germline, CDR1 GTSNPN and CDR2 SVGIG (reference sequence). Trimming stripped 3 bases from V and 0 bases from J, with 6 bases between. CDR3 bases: TGTGCCTGGAGGGTTAGCTCCTACGAGCAGTACTTC. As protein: CAWRVSSYEQYF.

CDR3 DNA: TGTGCCAGCATTTCCAGGCCCCCCTTAGGAGAGCAGTACTTC. This gives the protein CASISRPPLGEQYF. The chain employs TRBV2 and TRBJ2-7; D gene unclear. The CDR3 consists of 14 residues. CDR1 SNHLY and CDR2 FYNNEI come from the germline V gene. V gave up 7 bases and J gave up 7 bases, with 20 bases separating them.

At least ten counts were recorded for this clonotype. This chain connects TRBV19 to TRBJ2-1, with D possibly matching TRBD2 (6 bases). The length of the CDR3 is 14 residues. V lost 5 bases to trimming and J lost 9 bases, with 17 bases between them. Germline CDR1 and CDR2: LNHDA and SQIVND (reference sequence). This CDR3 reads CASSPGGGRGEQFF. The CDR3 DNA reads TGTGCCAGTAGTCCCGGGGGAGGTCGGGGTGAGCAGTTCTTC. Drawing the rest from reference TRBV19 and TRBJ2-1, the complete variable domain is DGGITQSPKYLFRKEGQNVTLSCEQNLNHDAMYWYRQDPGQGLRLIYYSQIVNDFQKGDIAEGYSVSREKKESFPLTVTSAQKNPTAFYLCASSPGGGRGEQFFGPGTRLTVL.